Listed below are T cell receptor beta chains from one sample, sequenced in a study of shared clonotypes between healthy human individuals. Sequencing used immunoSEQ multiplex PCR; TCRdb keeps in-frame clones, though not all of them. Of around 700,000 clones listed, approximately 90% are singletons. The material sequenced was naive CD8+ T cells sorted from blood. These receptors all come from a man aged 25-45 years in good health. Both conserved end residues are trimmed from each CDR3.

CDR3	J	V
ASSPREYNEKLF	TRBJ1-4	TRBV4-1
ASSLFAGGGNQPQH	TRBJ1-5	TRBV5-1
ASSPGTGGTDTQY	TRBJ2-3	TRBV6-4
ASSQERALATNEKLF	TRBJ1-4	TRBV14
ASSSFLEVDQPQH	TRBJ1-5	TRBV28
ASSLDQAPGLAGGLGGTDTQY	TRBJ2-3	TRBV19
ASSIGGGSSADTQY	TRBJ2-3	TRBV19
ASSSRWGGTYEQY	TRBJ2-7	TRBV27
ASSERTGREVTQY	TRBJ2-5	TRBV6-1
ASSPPVVANEKLF	TRBJ1-4	TRBV7-9
ASSPPGIAGELGEQY	TRBJ2-7	TRBV7-9
ATSRDQGLAGGEQY	TRBJ2-7	TRBV15
ASSLRFMNTEAF	TRBJ1-1	TRBV5-1
ASSQTPGLAGRDTQY	TRBJ2-3	TRBV4-1
ASSLSGSSEQY	TRBJ2-7	TRBV5-4
ASSPALGSGLQYNEQF	TRBJ2-1	TRBV5-1
ASSWTRRVAYEQY	TRBJ2-7	TRBV11-2
ASSVVPGLALGRDEQF	TRBJ2-1	TRBV9
ASKSQGGQETQY	TRBJ2-5	TRBV5-1
ASSVGGGGLETQY	TRBJ2-5	TRBV9
ASRRDRAGSYEQY	TRBJ2-7	TRBV6-1
ASSVAGASTDTQY	TRBJ2-3	TRBV9
ASSSSGTPLEEQY	TRBJ2-7	TRBV19
ASSGGLEGESTYEQY	TRBJ2-7	TRBV2
STDEDRAWTEAF	TRBJ1-1	TRBV29-1
SAKERTEAF	TRBJ1-1	TRBV20-1
ASSLGNIAEQF	TRBJ2-1	TRBV5-5
ASSLGGPVETQY	TRBJ2-5	TRBV5-1
SAQGNYGYT	TRBJ1-2	TRBV29-1
ASSSYRDSNQPQH	TRBJ1-5	TRBV7-3
ASSYSTEEQF	TRBJ2-1	TRBV6-6
ASTPGGGTEAF	TRBJ1-1	TRBV6-5
ASSQDAGGTYEQY	TRBJ2-7	TRBV4-3
ASSQVWEAEAF	TRBJ1-1	TRBV5-5
ASSPRTSGDYNEQF	TRBJ2-1	TRBV7-9